This T cell receptor beta chain originates from a study of T cells in women clearing cervical HPV infection. Per the germline V gene, CDR1 is MNHEY and CDR2 is SVGEGT. This CDR3 is 15 amino acids long. Unmatched junction bases numbered 0, after V lost 4 bases and J lost 0 bases. The method was immunoSEQ multiplex PCR; TCRdb's version includes in-frame clones alone and lacks a portion of them. The sample includes tens of thousands of clones. With regard to this clone: Antigen unknown. The read ends 3 residues shy of where the CDR3 ends; the end is completed using the germline J gene.

Study-level results: CIN3+ cases had significantly higher TCR richness than controls; evenness did not differ.

The J gene is TRBJ2-6, the V gene TRBV6-2 or TRBV6-3; 7 bases are a match to TRBD2. Sequenced material: blood buffy coat. The receptor was derived from a woman between 18 and 69 years old with a cervical HPV16 infection that either progressed to CIN3+ or cleared (not recorded which). CDR3 bases read: TGTGCCAGCAGTTGGGGGGGCTCTGGGGCCAACGTC. The encoded protein is CASSWGGSGANV. The whole CDR3 region reads CASSWGGSGANVLTF.